This TCR beta chain appears in the sequencing data of a study of cytomegalovirus exposure and HLA in healthy donors. Comment on this clone: Its antigen is not known.

General study results and limits: When a later analysis compared HLA-associated TCR beta chains with equally common others, the HLA-associated chains turned out to be more clonally expanded and to have lower generation probabilities.

PCR primers comprised 60 Vbeta and 13 Jbeta primers. Method: immunoSEQ multiplex PCR; TCRdb's copy keeps in-frame clones and lacks some. Of 130,000 to 150,000 clones in the sample, approximately 80% were seen once. This CDR3 is built from 13 residues. Looked up from germline, CDR1 is SGHTA and CDR2 is FQGNSA. V lost 5 bases, J lost 6 bases, and 10 bases lay in between. The chain uses TRBV7-2 and TRBJ2-2; D ambiguous. The TCR sequence derives from a female donor in good health and CMV-seronegative. The sample consisted of PBMCs. The CDR3 DNA sequence: TGTGCCAGCAGCCCCGGTGTTGCCGGGGAGCTGTTTTTT. Residues: CASSPGVAGELFF.